This T cell receptor (beta chain) was observed in a study of T cell repertoires in cytomegalovirus infection. Study as a whole: Used in the study were CMV epitopes, some recently identified and HLA-C-restricted, others well-studied and HLA-B-restricted. Both a matching HLA type and CMV infection were indicated by public TCR beta signatures. Study-wide results and caveats: CMV carriers with the relevant HLA were identified by cumulative public TCR beta family frequency. In two of eight donors, the top clonotype was HLA-C-restricted CMV-specific.

Using its own MiXCR run on the reads, TCRdb lists one record per CDR3 protein. The data contain approximately 74,000 distinct CDR3 sequences, 35% to 45% of them singletons. This clonotype has only a few counts. Its antigen remains unidentified. Germline V gene sequence: CDR1 SGHTA, CDR2 FQGNSA. The CDR3 has 11 residues. Trimming left V 7 bases short and J 5 bases short, with 9 bases between. The chain recombines TRBV7-2 with TRBJ2-7, with D uncertain. The sample was CD8+ T cells from cultured PBMCs, taken from culture after CMV antigen stimulation. This clonotype was obtained from a human donor in good health (CMV status not recorded). Some clones in this sample may be carry-over from other donors' samples. This CDR3 reads CASTPGDEQYF. The CDR3 nucleotides are TGTGCCAGCACCCCGGGCGACGAGCAGTACTTC. Full variable domain (outside the CDR3, taken from reference TRBV7-2 and TRBJ2-7): GAGVSQSPSNKVTEKGKDVELRCDPISGHTALYWYRQSLGQGLEFLIYFQGNSAPDKSGLPSDRFSAERTGGSVSTLTIQRTQQEDSAVYLCASTPGDEQYFGPGTRLTVT.